The sample holds a few counts of the clone carrying this T cell receptor beta chain. Its specificity is unknown. The source of the sample is a study of T cell repertoires in cytomegalovirus infection. Study details: As its CMV epitopes, the study selected recently identified HLA-C-restricted and well-studied HLA-B-restricted targets. It can be stated that public TCR beta signatures indicated CMV infection as well as a matching HLA type.

V gave up 1 base and J gave up 7 bases, with 8 bases separating them. Germline CDR1 and CDR2: LGHDT and YNNKEL (reference sequence). The CDR3 consists of 14 residues. One entry per CDR3 protein, called by TCRdb with MiXCR from the reads. Among approximately 1,000,000 distinct CDR3 sequences listed, around 31% were seen once. Study-level results: CMV-specific TCR beta clonotypes restricted by HLA-C dominated the ex vivo response. Cumulative frequency (of public TCR beta family members) identified carriers of CMV plus the relevant HLA.

Sequences were derived from cultured CD8+ T cells from PBMCs, sampled from culture after CMV antigen stimulation. The receptor was derived from a human donor in good health (CMV status not recorded). Some clones in this sample may be carry-over from other donors' samples. This rearrangement joins TRBV3-1 to TRBJ1-6; a weak D match, TRBD1 (5 bases). CDR3 DNA sequence: TGTGCCAGCAGCCAAGCAGGGAGCAATTCACCCCTCCACTTT. Amino acid sequence: CASSQAGSNSPLHF.